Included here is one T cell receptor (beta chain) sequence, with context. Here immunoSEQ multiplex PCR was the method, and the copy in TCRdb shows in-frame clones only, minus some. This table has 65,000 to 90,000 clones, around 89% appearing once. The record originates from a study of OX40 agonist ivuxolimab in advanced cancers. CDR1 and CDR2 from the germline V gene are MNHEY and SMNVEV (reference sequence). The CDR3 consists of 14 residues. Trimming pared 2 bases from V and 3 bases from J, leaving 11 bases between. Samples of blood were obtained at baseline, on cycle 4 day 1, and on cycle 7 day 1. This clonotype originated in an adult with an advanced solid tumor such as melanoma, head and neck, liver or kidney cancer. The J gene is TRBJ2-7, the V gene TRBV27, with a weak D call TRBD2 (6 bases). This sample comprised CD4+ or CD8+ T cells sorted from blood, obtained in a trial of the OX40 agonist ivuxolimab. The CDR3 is CASSLGGAVYEQYF. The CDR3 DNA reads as TGTGCCAGCAGTTTAGGAGGGGCTGTCTACGAGCAGTACTTC.